A selection of T cell receptor beta chains follows, all from one sample in a study of blood T cell repertoires in COVID-19. The table came from immunoSEQ multiplex PCR; TCRdb's copy has only in-frame clones and leaves some out. The table records about 35,000 clones, about 85% of them present only once. Sample: peripheral blood. All receptors come from a man between 60 and 75 years old with active or convalescent COVID-19. CDR3s include the opening cysteine and the closing phenylalanine or tryptophan. A D gene is named only where the DNA matches it firmly. Size is omitted from some rows. Given values are once, few, many or a class for expanded clones.

TRBJ1-5	TRBV12-3/TRBV12-4	-	-	CASTYSNQPQHF	TGTGCCAGCACCTACAGCAATCAGCCCCAGCATTTT
TRBJ2-5	TRBV11-2	-	-	CASSFRGDGETQYF	TGTGCCAGCAGCTTTCGCGGGGACGGGGAGACCCAGTACTTC
TRBJ1-3	TRBV27	-	-	CASSLLRGNTIYF	TGTGCCAGCAGTTTACTAAGAGGAAACACCATATATTTT
TRBJ1-6	TRBV6-5	-	-	CASSYKLYNSPLHF	TGTGCCAGCAGTTACAAGCTCTATAATTCACCCCTCCACTTT
TRBJ2-1	TRBV11-2	TRBD2	once	CASSFGTSGYNEQFF	TGTGCCAGCAGCTTCGGGACTAGCGGCTACAATGAGCAGTTCTTC
TRBJ2-1	TRBV6-5	TRBD2	-	CASRGLAGGWNEQFF	TGTGCCAGCAGAGGACTAGCGGGAGGGTGGAATGAGCAGTTCTTC
TRBJ1-2	TRBV5-1	-	-	CASSLTSGSSYGYTF	TGCGCCAGCAGCTTGACTAGTGGGTCTAGCTATGGCTACACCTTC
TRBJ1-5	TRBV7-9	-	-	CASSLIGPGQPQHF	TGTGCCAGCAGCTTAATAGGGCCGGGACAGCCCCAGCATTTT
TRBJ2-5	TRBV9	-	-	CASSVVAGPRETQYF	TGTGCCAGCAGCGTAGTAGCAGGGCCCAGGGAGACCCAGTACTTC
TRBJ1-1	TRBV18	-	-	CASSNYGDTEAFF	TGTGCCAGCTCCAATTATGGAGACACTGAAGCTTTCTTT
TRBJ2-5	TRBV4-1	TRBD2	-	CASGGGTTQETQYF	TGCGCCAGCGGAGGTGGGACTACCCAAGAGACCCAGTACTTC
TRBJ1-2	TRBV5-1	-	-	CASSFGDTNYGYTF	TGCGCCAGCAGCTTCGGGGACACTAACTATGGCTACACCTTC
TRBJ1-1	TRBV9	TRBD1	once	CASSVLQGLNTEAFF	TGTGCCAGCAGCGTCCTACAGGGGCTGAACACTGAAGCTTTCTTT
TRBJ2-3	TRBV7-9	TRBD2	-	CASSLSRLARGTDTQYF	TGTGCCAGCAGCTTATCCCGACTAGCGAGGGGAACAGATACGCAGTATTTT
TRBJ1-6	TRBV28	TRBD1	-	CASVRDSNNSPLHF	TGTGCCAGCGTAAGGGACAGCAATAATTCACCCCTCCACTTT
TRBJ1-1	TRBV19	TRBD1	-	CASSIGQGTEAFF	TGTGCCAGTAGTATAGGACAGGGCACTGAAGCTTTCTTT
TRBJ2-1	TRBV6-5	-	-	CASSYSGAPYNEQFF	TGTGCCAGCAGTTACTCGGGCGCTCCGTACAATGAGCAGTTCTTC
TRBJ2-5	TRBV5-1	-	-	CASRTKETQYF	TGCGCCAGCAGAACTAAAGAGACCCAGTACTTC
TRBJ1-2	TRBV25-1	-	-	CASSVRGGIGGYTF	TGTGCCAGCAGCGTTCGTGGAGGGATAGGGGGCTACACCTTC
TRBJ1-1	TRBV12-3/TRBV12-4	-	once	CATRRGPNTEAFF	TGTGCCACGCGGAGAGGGCCTAACACTGAAGCTTTCTTT
TRBJ2-3	TRBV28	-	-	CASSSPTGSRTDTQYF	TGTGCCAGCAGTTCCCCAACGGGTAGTCGCACAGATACGCAGTATTTT
TRBJ1-2	TRBV28	-	-	CASSLSGVDYGYTF	TGTGCCAGCAGTTTATCAGGGGTTGACTATGGCTACACCTTC
TRBJ1-2	TRBV5-1	-	few	CASSNQPGTRTNYGYTF	TGCGCCAGCAGCAACCAGCCAGGGACACGGACTAACTATGGCTACACCTTC
TRBJ1-1	TRBV10-2	-	-	CASSERGITHTEAFF	TGCGCCAGCAGTGAAAGGGGAATAACGCACACTGAAGCTTTCTTT
TRBJ2-5	TRBV25-1	TRBD2	few	CASSDPGWSGDLQETQYF	TGTGCCAGCAGTGACCCTGGATGGAGCGGGGACTTGCAAGAGACCCAGTACTTC
TRBJ2-3	TRBV5-1	TRBD2	-	CASTINPGLVTDTQYF	TGCGCCAGCACCATTAATCCGGGACTAGTCACAGATACGCAGTATTTT
TRBJ1-5	TRBV6-5	-	-	CASSSFTGANYQPQHF	TGTGCCAGCAGTTCCTTTACAGGTGCCAATTATCAGCCCCAGCATTTT
TRBJ2-3	TRBV4-3	TRBD2	-	CASSQSGRASDTQYF	TGCGCCAGCAGCCAGAGCGGGAGGGCCTCAGATACGCAGTATTTT
TRBJ1-4	TRBV28	TRBD1	-	CASSSVPGQAPANEKLFF	TGTGCCAGCAGTAGTGTCCCGGGACAGGCGCCAGCTAATGAAAAACTGTTTTTT
TRBJ1-5	TRBV19	-	-	CASSILNQPQHF	TGTGCCAGTAGTATCCTGAATCAGCCCCAGCATTTT
TRBJ2-5	TRBV6-5	-	-	CASSYAASRVGETQYF	TGTGCCAGCAGTTACGCCGCGTCCCGAGTCGGAGAGACCCAGTACTTC
TRBJ2-5	TRBV2	TRBD2	few	CASSVRGGWETQYF	TGTGCCAGCAGTGTACGGGGGGGCTGGGAGACCCAGTACTTC
TRBJ1-1	TRBV7-8	-	few	CASSKGWNTEAFF	TGTGCCAGCAGCAAGGGGTGGAACACTGAAGCTTTCTTT
TRBJ1-5	TRBV12-3/TRBV12-4	-	many	CASSLTDNQPQHF	TGTGCCAGCAGTTTGACAGACAATCAGCCCCAGCATTTT
TRBJ2-1	TRBV5-1	TRBD1	-	CASSTTGVGNEQFF	TGCGCCAGCAGCACCACAGGGGTGGGGAATGAGCAGTTCTTC
TRBJ1-6	TRBV6-2/TRBV6-3	-	-	CASSSRGAGNSPLHF	TGTGCCAGCAGTTCCCGGGGGGCAGGGAATTCACCCCTCCACTTT
TRBJ2-1	TRBV7-6	-	-	CASSLAGVSYNEQFF	TGTGCCAGCAGCTTAGCGGGAGTCTCCTACAATGAGCAGTTCTTC
TRBJ2-1	TRBV19	TRBD2	-	CASSRNQAGNLNNEQFF	TGTGCCAGTAGTAGGAACCAAGCGGGAAATCTGAACAATGAGCAGTTCTTC
TRBJ1-2	TRBV28	TRBD1	-	CASSPFGQGRGYGYTF	TGTGCCAGCAGTCCCTTTGGACAGGGAAGGGGCTATGGCTACACCTTC
TRBJ2-6	TRBV19	-	-	CASSSTVSGANVLTF	TGTGCCAGTAGCTCGACTGTTTCTGGGGCCAACGTCCTGACTTTC
TRBJ1-2	TRBV27	-	-	CASSSTPRAHLGGRGYGYTF	TGTGCCAGCAGTTCAACCCCCCGCGCCCATTTGGGGGGACGGGGCTATGGCTACACCTTC
TRBJ2-2	TRBV5-6	TRBD2	-	CASSLGLAGVGSSIGELFF	TGTGCCAGCAGCTTGGGACTAGCGGGAGTGGGTAGCTCGATCGGGGAGCTGTTTTTT
TRBJ1-1	TRBV11-3	-	-	CASSFRAGAEAFF	TGTGCCAGCAGCTTCAGGGCTGGCGCTGAAGCTTTCTTT
TRBJ1-4	TRBV19	-	-	CASSLRQSNEKLFF	TGTGCCAGTAGCCTGAGACAGTCTAATGAAAAACTGTTTTTT
TRBJ1-1	TRBV14	-	-	CASSPTGWEAFF	TGTGCCAGCAGCCCGACAGGTTGGGAAGCTTTCTTT
TRBJ2-3	TRBV6-5	TRBD2	-	CASSYRAGGLADTQYF	TGTGCCAGCAGTTATCGGGCGGGAGGGTTGGCAGATACGCAGTATTTT
TRBJ1-1	TRBV10-2	TRBD1	-	CASSEKGGVTEAFF	TGCGCCAGCAGTGAAAAAGGGGGCGTAACTGAAGCTTTCTTT
TRBJ1-5	TRBV4-3	-	-	CASSQGTNQPQHF	TGCGCCAGCAGCCAAGGGACAAATCAGCCCCAGCATTTT
TRBJ2-5	TRBV6-5	TRBD2	-	CASSRTSGRGETQYF	TGTGCCAGCAGTAGGACTAGCGGGAGAGGGGAGACCCAGTACTTC
TRBJ1-6	TRBV6-5	TRBD1	-	CASSWPGDRANSPLHF	TGTGCCAGCAGTTGGCCTGGGGACAGGGCCAATTCACCCCTCCACTTT
TRBJ1-3	TRBV30	-	-	CAWSLLQGGNTIYF	TGTGCCTGGAGCCTCTTACAGGGTGGAAACACCATATATTTT
TRBJ2-2	TRBV2	-	-	CARAVLPNTGELFF	TGTGCCAGAGCGGTCCTCCCGAACACCGGGGAGCTGTTTTTT